These T cell receptor beta chains were read from a single sample in a study of OX40 agonist ivuxolimab in advanced cancers. Method: immunoSEQ multiplex PCR; TCRdb's copy keeps in-frame clones and lacks some. The profile shows tens of thousands of clones, about 89% of them singletons. Sequencing used CD4+ or CD8+ T cells sorted from blood, obtained in a trial of the OX40 agonist ivuxolimab. The source of these receptors is an adult with an advanced solid tumor such as melanoma, head and neck, liver or kidney cancer. Each CDR3 is given with its conserved first and last residue. D genes are given only for firm matches. Clone size is shown for a subset of rows, as once, few, many or a class of expanded clone.

d_gene	v_gene	j_gene	abundance	CDR3aa	CDR3nt
-	TRBV27	TRBJ2-6	-	CASSPLTGTAISGANVLTF	TGTGCCAGCAGTCCGTTAACCGGGACGGCCATCTCTGGGGCCAACGTCCTGACTTTC
-	TRBV5-1	TRBJ2-7	-	CASSPRRSSYEQYF	TGCGCCAGCAGCCCGAGACGGAGCTCCTACGAGCAGTACTTC
TRBD2	TRBV4-1	TRBJ2-7	once	CASSPGTSVYEQYF	TGCGCCAGCAGTCCCGGGACTAGCGTGTACGAGCAGTACTTC
TRBD1	TRBV5-1	TRBJ1-1	-	CASSLQGGPEAFF	TGCGCCAGCAGCCTGCAGGGGGGGCCTGAAGCTTTCTTT
-	TRBV15	TRBJ2-3	-	CATSKAASTDTQYF	TGTGCCACCAGCAAGGCTGCTAGCACAGATACGCAGTATTTT
-	TRBV29-1	TRBJ1-2	-	CSVLPGNSNYGYTF	TGCAGCGTTCTTCCAGGAAACTCTAACTATGGCTACACCTTC
TRBD1	TRBV7-2	TRBJ2-1	-	CASSPMDRATDEQFF	TGTGCCAGCAGCCCAATGGACAGGGCCACGGATGAGCAGTTCTTC
-	TRBV29-1	TRBJ2-5	-	CSVGDSLGGTQYF	TGCAGCGTTGGGGACAGCTTGGGGGGGACCCAGTACTTC
-	TRBV30	TRBJ2-1	-	CAWSLGRSSYNEQFF	TGTGCCTGGAGTCTGGGACGGAGCTCCTACAATGAGCAGTTCTTC
TRBD2	TRBV5-1	TRBJ2-5	-	CASSLAGLAGGETQYF	TGCGCCAGCAGCTTGGCCGGGCTAGCGGGAGGAGAGACCCAGTACTTC
TRBD1	TRBV6-4	TRBJ2-2	-	CASSDTGGFANTGELFF	TGTGCCAGCAGTGATACAGGGGGTTTCGCGAACACCGGGGAGCTGTTTTTT
TRBD1	TRBV5-4	TRBJ1-2	-	CASLDSDRGRSSGYTF	TGTGCCAGCCTGGACTCTGACAGGGGGAGGTCGTCTGGCTACACCTTC
-	TRBV28	TRBJ2-7	-	CASSWGGAIHEQYF	TGTGCCAGCAGCTGGGGCGGGGCTATCCACGAGCAGTACTTC
TRBD1	TRBV5-1	TRBJ2-1	-	CASSLGGQGPHEQFF	TGCGCCAGCAGCTTGGGGGGACAGGGCCCCCATGAGCAGTTCTTC
TRBD1	TRBV7-2	TRBJ1-2	-	CASSPTGQPFYTF	TGTGCCAGCAGCCCAACGGGACAGCCCTTCTACACCTTC
TRBD2	TRBV14	TRBJ2-1	-	CASSHGLVRNEQFF	TGTGCCAGCAGCCATGGACTAGTGCGGAATGAGCAGTTCTTC
-	TRBV29-1	TRBJ1-2	-	CSVEEGPYGYTF	TGCAGCGTTGAAGAGGGACCTTATGGCTACACCTTC
-	TRBV15	TRBJ2-4	-	CATSRDQIQYF	TGTGCCACCAGCAGAGATCAGATCCAGTACTTC
TRBD1	TRBV18	TRBJ2-3	-	CASSPEGQGRTDTQYF	TGTGCCAGCTCACCAGAGGGACAGGGTCGCACAGATACGCAGTATTTT
TRBD1	TRBV5-1	TRBJ1-4	-	CASSLGPDRDEKLFF	TGCGCCAGCAGCTTGGGTCCGGACAGGGATGAAAAACTGTTTTTT
-	TRBV19	TRBJ2-3	-	CASSRRAGSTDTQYF	TGTGCCAGTAGTCGCCGAGCGGGTAGCACAGATACGCAGTATTTT
TRBD1	TRBV6-6	TRBJ2-7	-	CASRPPTGSTYEQYF	TGTGCCAGCAGACCACCGACAGGGTCGACCTACGAGCAGTACTTC
-	TRBV20-1	TRBJ2-7	-	CSASLVDEQYF	TGCAGTGCTAGTCTAGTGGACGAGCAGTACTTC
-	TRBV5-1	TRBJ2-2	-	CASSLAQSNTGELFF	TGCGCCAGCAGCCTGGCCCAGTCGAACACCGGGGAGCTGTTTTTT
-	TRBV10-3	TRBJ1-1	-	CAISEPRAAGEAFF	TGTGCCATCAGTGAGCCCCGGGCCGCGGGGGAAGCTTTCTTT
TRBD2	TRBV10-3	TRBJ2-7	-	CAISVLTSGNKFTQYF	TGTGCCATCAGTGTGTTGACTAGCGGAAACAAATTTACCCAGTACTTC
-	TRBV7-6	TRBJ2-1	-	CASSLDQASLGNEQFF	TGTGCCAGCAGCTTAGATCAAGCGTCATTAGGCAATGAGCAGTTCTTC
-	TRBV5-6	TRBJ2-7	-	CASSRIHEQYF	TGTGCCAGCAGCCGCATCCACGAGCAGTACTTC
-	TRBV19	TRBJ2-2	-	CASSILTGELFF	TGTGCCAGTAGTATACTGACCGGGGAGCTGTTTTTT